The T cell receptor (beta chain) described here comes from a study of regulatory T cells in long-lasting Graves disease. Broader study findings: The analysis examined peripheral blood only and excluded thyroid tissue.

In the case of this clonotype: Its antigen remains unidentified.

The time point here: newly diagnosed GD, antithyroid drugs for less than 3 months. The TCR library was prepared using RNA isolated from PBMCs. The J segment lost 7 bases and the V segment lost 7 bases, leaving 7 bases of the junction unmatched. The CDR3 length is 13 residues. CDR1 LNHDA and CDR2 SQIVND come from the germline V gene (reference sequence). HTBI primers from iRepertoire and Arm-PCR of CDR3 regions yielded the TCR beta libraries. TCRdb re-analysed the multiplex PCR reads in MiXCR, keeping a single row per CDR3 protein. The sample lists a few hundred thousand distinct CDR3 sequences, about 15% occurring once. Another study also made use of these data, one on T cells in Graves' hyperthyroidism and ophthalmopathy.

The source was peripheral blood mononuclear cells (PBMCs), collected at new diagnosis, from a patient treated with antithyroid drugs. This receptor was obtained from a woman between 40 and 50 years old with Graves disease. The genes are TRBV19 and TRBJ1-5, with 7 nucleotides matching TRBD1. The DNA for the CDR3 is TGTGCCAGTAACGACAGGGTCCCACAGCCCCAGCATTTT. It specifies CASNDRVPQPQHF.